This is a list of T cell receptor beta chains from one sample in a study of T cells after posttransplantation cyclophosphamide. TCRdb's copy holds only in-frame clones and misses some; the assay was immunoSEQ multiplex PCR. Among 20,000 to 25,000 clones, around 87% were seen once, and the ten largest hold about 2%. The input for sequencing was PBMCs, taken 359 days after allogeneic stem cell transplant with calcineurin inhibitor and methotrexate. These receptors all come from a female patient between 30 and 45 years old who received an allogeneic stem cell transplant from an unrelated donor, was CMV-positive, and had acute and chronic GVHD. The graft donor may have given rise to some T cells. Each CDR3 is given with its conserved first and last residue. A D gene is named only where the DNA matches it firmly. Some rows mark clone size as missing; the rest say once, few, many or name a class of expanded clone.

>-|TRBJ1-2|TRBV4-2|TRBD1
CASSAPTGVNYGYTF
TGTGCCAGCAGCGCCCCAACAGGGGTTAACTATGGCTACACCTTC
>once|TRBJ2-5|TRBV9|-
CASSARDSTGETQYF
TGTGCCAGCAGCGCCCGGGACTCCACTGGCGAGACCCAGTACTTC
>-|TRBJ1-4|TRBV19|-
CASSPLGVQLANEKLFF
TGTGCCAGTAGTCCCTTAGGGGTTCAACTTGCTAATGAAAAACTGTTTTTT
>-|TRBJ2-7|TRBV12-5|-
CASQQAYEQYF
TGTGCTAGTCAGCAGGCCTACGAGCAGTACTTC
>-|TRBJ1-1|TRBV5-4|-
CASSLGGGYTEAFF
TGTGCCAGCAGCTTAGGGGGGGGGTACACTGAAGCTTTCTTT
>-|TRBJ2-7|TRBV5-4|TRBD2
CASSYLSGLAGGSYEQYF
TGTGCCAGCAGCTATCTATCAGGACTAGCGGGAGGATCCTACGAGCAGTACTTC
>-|TRBJ2-1|TRBV11-3|-
CASSLDGSYEQFF
TGTGCCAGCAGCTTAGATGGTAGTTATGAGCAGTTCTTC
>-|TRBJ2-2|TRBV10-3|-
CAAQREHGELFF
TGTGCCGCACAACGGGAGCACGGGGAGCTGTTTTTT
>-|TRBJ2-3|TRBV6-5|-
CASVLGRTQYF
TGTGCCAGCGTATTGGGCAGGACGCAGTATTTT
>-|TRBJ1-1|TRBV11-2|-
CASSLERGSEAFF
TGTGCCAGCAGCTTAGAGCGAGGTAGTGAAGCTTTCTTT
>-|TRBJ2-2|TRBV5-1|-
CASSLLGQNTGELFF
TGCGCCAGCAGCTTGTTAGGACAGAACACCGGGGAGCTGTTTTTT
>-|TRBJ1-1|TRBV27|-
CASSLWGGETEAFF
TGTGCCAGCAGTTTATGGGGTGGGGAGACTGAAGCTTTCTTT
>-|TRBJ2-1|TRBV12-5|-
CASGAWRASYNEQFF
TGTGCTAGTGGCGCCTGGCGGGCAAGCTACAATGAGCAGTTCTTC
>once|TRBJ2-2|TRBV5-1|TRBD2
CASSLDAGGPGGELFF
TGCGCCAGCAGCTTGGACGCGGGAGGGCCCGGCGGGGAGCTGTTTTTT
>-|TRBJ2-1|TRBV15|TRBD2
CATERTGRGNLAGGSYNEQFF
TGTGCCACCGAGCGGACAGGGAGGGGGAATCTAGCGGGAGGCTCCTACAATGAGCAGTTCTTC
>once|TRBJ2-3|TRBV7-3|TRBD2
CASSARLAGGPDTQYF
TGTGCCAGCAGCGCCCGACTAGCGGGAGGGCCAGATACGCAGTATTTT
>-|TRBJ1-1|TRBV5-4|-
CASSLEGGGTEAFF
TGTGCCAGCAGCTTGGAAGGGGGAGGGACTGAAGCTTTCTTT
>-|TRBJ2-7|TRBV7-6|TRBD1
CASSHGQGSYEQYF
TGTGCCAGCAGCCACGGACAGGGCTCCTACGAGCAGTACTTC
>-|TRBJ2-1|TRBV11-2|TRBD2
CASSSLRAGGHNEQFF
TGTGCCAGCAGCTCCCTTCGAGCGGGAGGCCACAATGAGCAGTTCTTC
>-|TRBJ1-4|TRBV11-2|TRBD1
CASSLTGARSEKLFF
TGTGCCAGCAGCTTAACAGGGGCTAGGAGTGAAAAACTGTTTTTT
>-|TRBJ2-7|TRBV7-6|-
CASSDDIYEQYF
TGTGCCAGCAGCGACGACATATACGAGCAGTACTTC
>-|TRBJ2-2|TRBV9|-
CASNRDLTGELFF
TGTGCCAGCAACAGGGATTTAACCGGGGAGCTGTTTTTT
>-|TRBJ2-4|TRBV30|-
CAWRTGLNIQYF
TGTGCCTGGAGAACAGGCCTAAACATTCAGTACTTC
>-|TRBJ2-3|TRBV23-1|-
CASSQSVLYVENGLEYF
TGCGCCAGCAGTCAATCAGTACTCTATGTCGAGAATGGGCTCGAGTATTTT
>-|TRBJ1-1|TRBV14|-
CASSQDFGEAFF
TGTGCCAGCAGCCAAGATTTCGGTGAAGCTTTCTTT
>-|TRBJ1-4|TRBV30|-
CAWSGEGEKLFF
TGTGCCTGGAGTGGAGAGGGCGAAAAACTGTTTTTT
>-|TRBJ2-7|TRBV7-3|TRBD2
CASSLGTSGNEQYF
TGTGCCAGCAGCCTCGGGACTAGCGGGAACGAGCAGTACTTC
>-|TRBJ2-3|TRBV5-1|TRBD2
CASSKGLVGLTDTQYF
TGCGCCAGCAGCAAAGGACTAGTGGGGCTCACAGATACGCAGTATTTT
>-|TRBJ2-1|TRBV19|-
CASAGVPVYNEQFF
TGTGCCAGCGCAGGCGTCCCGGTATACAATGAGCAGTTCTTC
>-|TRBJ2-3|TRBV13|TRBD2
CASTASGGRGEDTQYF
TGTGCCAGCACCGCTTCAGGCGGGAGAGGGGAAGATACGCAGTATTTT
>-|TRBJ2-5|TRBV18|TRBD1
CASSLGTGHQETQYF
TGTGCCAGCTCACTGGGGACAGGACACCAAGAGACCCAGTACTTC
>-|TRBJ2-7|TRBV7-6|-
CASSLGASGGSEQYF
TGTGCCAGCAGCCTGGGGGCTAGCGGTGGAAGCGAGCAGTACTTC
>-|TRBJ2-2|TRBV4-1|TRBD2
CASSQVEGGATGELFF
TGCGCCAGCAGCCAAGTTGAGGGAGGGGCCACCGGGGAGCTGTTTTTT
>-|TRBJ2-7|TRBV20-1|-
CSARGSGEQYF
TGCAGTGCTAGGGGTAGCGGCGAGCAGTACTTC
>-|TRBJ2-3|TRBV19|TRBD2
CASSTSGRIADTQYF
TGTGCCAGTAGTACTAGCGGGAGAATAGCAGATACGCAGTATTTT
>-|TRBJ2-5|TRBV5-1|TRBD2
CASSFSGSGETQYF
TGCGCCAGCAGCTTCAGCGGGAGCGGGGAGACCCAGTACTTC
>-|TRBJ2-1|TRBV20-1|-
CSAPSFFEQFF
TGCAGTGCTCCCTCTTTTTTCGAGCAGTTCTTC
>-|TRBJ2-3|TRBV6-5|-
CASQWGTSTDTQYF
TGTGCCAGCCAGTGGGGGACTAGCACAGATACGCAGTATTTT
>few|TRBJ2-2|TRBV15|-
CATSRRGGKSPTGELFF
TGTGCCACCAGCCGTAGGGGGGGGAAATCCCCTACCGGGGAGCTGTTTTTT
>-|TRBJ2-1|TRBV29-1|-
CSAVAESYNEQFF
TGCAGCGCAGTAGCGGAATCCTACAATGAGCAGTTCTTC
>-|TRBJ1-3|TRBV6-6|-
CASSSLGGTGNTIYF
TGTGCCAGCAGTTCCCTCGGCGGGACTGGAAACACCATATATTTT
>-|TRBJ2-1|TRBV19|TRBD1
CASSFRDRVNEQFF
TGTGCCAGTAGTTTCCGGGACAGGGTGAATGAGCAGTTCTTC
>-|TRBJ1-2|TRBV18|TRBD1
CASSVGQGVYYGYTF
TGTGCCAGCTCGGTTGGGCAGGGGGTCTACTATGGCTACACCTTC
>-|TRBJ2-3|TRBV4-1|-
CASSQGQGRDTQYF
TGCGCCAGCAGCCAGGGTCAGGGAAGAGATACGCAGTATTTT
>-|TRBJ2-2|TRBV9|TRBD2
CASSSRWRLAENTGELFF
TGTGCCAGCAGCTCTCGGTGGAGACTAGCGGAGAACACCGGGGAGCTGTTTTTT